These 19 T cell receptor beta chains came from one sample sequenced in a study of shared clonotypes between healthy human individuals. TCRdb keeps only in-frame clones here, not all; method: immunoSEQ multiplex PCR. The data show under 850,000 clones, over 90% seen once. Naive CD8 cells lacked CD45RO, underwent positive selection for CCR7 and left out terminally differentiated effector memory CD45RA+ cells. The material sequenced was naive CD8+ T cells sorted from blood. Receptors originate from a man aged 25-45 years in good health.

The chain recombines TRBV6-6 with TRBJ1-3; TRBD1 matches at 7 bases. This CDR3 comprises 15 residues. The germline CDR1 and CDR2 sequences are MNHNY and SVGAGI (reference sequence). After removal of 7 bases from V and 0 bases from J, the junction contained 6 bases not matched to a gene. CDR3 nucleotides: TGTGCCAGCACCTCGGGACAGAGCTCTGGAAACACCATATATTTT. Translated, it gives CASTSGQSSGNTIYF.

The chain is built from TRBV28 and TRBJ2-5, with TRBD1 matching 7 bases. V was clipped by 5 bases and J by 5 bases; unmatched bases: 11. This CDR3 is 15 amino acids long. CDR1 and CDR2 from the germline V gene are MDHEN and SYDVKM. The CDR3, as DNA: TGTGCCAGCAGTACTCGACAGGGAGTAGGTGAGACCCAGTACTTC. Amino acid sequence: CASSTRQGVGETQYF.

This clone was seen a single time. The CDR3, as DNA: TGTGCCAGCAGCGGCCACAGGAGGAGCACAGATACGCAGTATTTT. Translating it yields CASSGHRRSTDTQYF. V is TRBV9 and J is TRBJ2-3, with D perhaps given as TRBD1 or TRBD2 (5 bases each). This CDR3 is 15 amino acids long. Germline V gene lookup returns CDR1 SGDLS and CDR2 YYNGEE. The germline V and J ends were trimmed by 3 bases and 0 bases, with 11 bases remaining between them.

In DNA, the CDR3 is TGTGCCAGCAGCTTGTTCCGGACTGGGCCCGGCGAGCAGTACTTC. Translating gives CASSLFRTGPGEQYF. The chain has TRBV5-6 and TRBJ2-7; a possible D gene is TRBD2 (5 bases). Germline CDR1 reads SGHDT; CDR2 reads YYEEEE. V gave up 1 base and J gave up 6 bases, with 17 bases separating them. The CDR3 sequence is 15 residues long. Combining the CDR3 with reference TRBV5-6 and TRBJ2-7 gives the whole variable domain DAGVTQSPTHLIKTRGQQVTLRCSPKSGHDTVSWYQQALGQGPQFIFQYYEEEERQRGNFPDRFSGHQFPNYSSELNVNALLLGDSALYLCASSLFRTGPGEQYFGPGTRLTVT.

CDR3 amino acids: CASSLESSVEQFF. The CDR3 DNA reads as TGTGCCAGCAGCTTAGAGAGCAGCGTTGAGCAGTTCTTC. The V and J genes are TRBV7-8 and TRBJ2-1; D unclear. Trimming took off 1 base at V and 9 bases at J, with 10 bases between the two ends. Per germline, CDR1 SGHVS and CDR2 FQNEAQ. This CDR3 region has 13 residues.

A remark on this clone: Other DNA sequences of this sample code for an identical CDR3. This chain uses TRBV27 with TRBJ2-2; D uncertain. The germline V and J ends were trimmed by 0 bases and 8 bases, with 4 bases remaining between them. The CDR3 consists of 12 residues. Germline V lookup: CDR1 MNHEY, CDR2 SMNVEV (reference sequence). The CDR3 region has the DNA TGTGCCAGCAGTTTATCTTTAGGGGAGCTGTTTTTT. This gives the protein CASSLSLGELFF.

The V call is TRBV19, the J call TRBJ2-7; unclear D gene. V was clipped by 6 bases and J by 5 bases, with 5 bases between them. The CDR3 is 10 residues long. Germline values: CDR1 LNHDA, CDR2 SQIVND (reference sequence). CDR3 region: CASSWDEQYF. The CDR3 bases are TGTGCCAGTAGCTGGGACGAGCAGTACTTC.

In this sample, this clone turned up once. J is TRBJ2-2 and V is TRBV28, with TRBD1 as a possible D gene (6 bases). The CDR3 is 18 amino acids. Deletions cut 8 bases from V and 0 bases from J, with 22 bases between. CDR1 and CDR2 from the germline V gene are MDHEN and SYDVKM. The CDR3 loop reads CASAIPLLQGSNTGELFF. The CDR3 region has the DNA TGTGCCAGCGCGATCCCCCTCTTACAGGGCTCGAACACCGGGGAGCTGTTTTTT.

The CDR3 is CASSFFRGPGTQYF. For the CDR3, the DNA is TGTGCCAGCAGTTTTTTCCGCGGTCCCGGGACCCAGTACTTC. This rearrangement joins TRBV28 to TRBJ2-5; no clear D gene. The CDR3 covers 14 residues. With 3 bases removed from V and 7 bases from J, the gap between germline ends came to 15 bases. Per germline, CDR1 MDHEN and CDR2 SYDVKM.

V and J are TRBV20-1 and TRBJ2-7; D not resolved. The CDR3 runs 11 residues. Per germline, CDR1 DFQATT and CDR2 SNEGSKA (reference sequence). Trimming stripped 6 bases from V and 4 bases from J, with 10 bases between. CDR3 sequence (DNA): TGCAGTGCGGCTGAAACTTACGAGCAGTACTTC. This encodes CSAAETYEQYF.

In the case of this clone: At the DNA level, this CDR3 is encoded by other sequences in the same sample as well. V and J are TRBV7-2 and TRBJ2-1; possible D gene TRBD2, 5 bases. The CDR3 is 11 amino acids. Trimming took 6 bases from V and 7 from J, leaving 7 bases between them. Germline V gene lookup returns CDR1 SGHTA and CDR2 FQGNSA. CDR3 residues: CASSPGNEQFF. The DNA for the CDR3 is TGTGCCAGCAGTCCGGGGAATGAGCAGTTCTTC. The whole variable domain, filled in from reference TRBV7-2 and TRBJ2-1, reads GAGVSQSPSNKVTEKGKDVELRCDPISGHTALYWYRQSLGQGLEFLIYFQGNSAPDKSGLPSDRFSAERTGGSVSTLTIQRTQQEDSAVYLCASSPGNEQFFGPGTRLTVL.

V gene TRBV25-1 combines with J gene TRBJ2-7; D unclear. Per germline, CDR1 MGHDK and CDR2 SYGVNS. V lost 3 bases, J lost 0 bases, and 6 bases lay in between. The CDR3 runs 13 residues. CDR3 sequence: CASSDRASYEQYF. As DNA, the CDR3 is TGTGCCAGCAGTGATAGGGCCTCCTACGAGCAGTACTTC.

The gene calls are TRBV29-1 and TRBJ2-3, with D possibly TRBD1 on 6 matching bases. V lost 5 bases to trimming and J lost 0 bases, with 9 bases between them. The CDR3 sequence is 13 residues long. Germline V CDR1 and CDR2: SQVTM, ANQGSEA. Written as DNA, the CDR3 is TGCAGCGTTAGCAGGGGCAGCACAGATACGCAGTATTTT. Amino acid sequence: CSVSRGSTDTQYF.

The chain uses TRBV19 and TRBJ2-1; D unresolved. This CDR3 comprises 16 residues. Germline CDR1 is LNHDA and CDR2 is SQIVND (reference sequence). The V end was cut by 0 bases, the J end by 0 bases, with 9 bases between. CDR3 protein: CASSIEGGSSYNEQFF. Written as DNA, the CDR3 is TGTGCCAGTAGTATAGAGGGCGGTAGCTCCTACAATGAGCAGTTCTTC. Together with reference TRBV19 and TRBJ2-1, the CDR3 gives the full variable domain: DGGITQSPKYLFRKEGQNVTLSCEQNLNHDAMYWYRQDPGQGLRLIYYSQIVNDFQKGDIAEGYSVSREKKESFPLTVTSAQKNPTAFYLCASSIEGGSSYNEQFFGPGTRLTVL.

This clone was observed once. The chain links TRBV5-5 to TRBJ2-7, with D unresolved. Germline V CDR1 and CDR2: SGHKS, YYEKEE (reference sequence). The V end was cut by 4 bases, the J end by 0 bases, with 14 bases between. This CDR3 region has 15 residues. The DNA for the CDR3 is TGTGCCAGCAGCCCATTGGCAGACGGCTCCTACGAGCAGTACTTC. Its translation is CASSPLADGSYEQYF.

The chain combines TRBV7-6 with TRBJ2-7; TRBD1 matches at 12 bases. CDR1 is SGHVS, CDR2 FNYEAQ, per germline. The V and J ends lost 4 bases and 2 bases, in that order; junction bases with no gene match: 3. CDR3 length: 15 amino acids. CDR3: CASSSGTGGPYEQYF. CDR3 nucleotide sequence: TGTGCCAGCAGCTCCGGGACAGGGGGCCCCTACGAGCAGTACTTC.

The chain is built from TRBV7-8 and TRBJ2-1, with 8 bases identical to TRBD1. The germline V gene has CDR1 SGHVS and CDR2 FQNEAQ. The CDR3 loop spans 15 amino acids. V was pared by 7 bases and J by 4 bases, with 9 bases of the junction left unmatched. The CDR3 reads CASTYGTGPYNEQFF. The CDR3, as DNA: TGTGCCAGCACCTACGGGACAGGACCGTACAATGAGCAGTTCTTC.

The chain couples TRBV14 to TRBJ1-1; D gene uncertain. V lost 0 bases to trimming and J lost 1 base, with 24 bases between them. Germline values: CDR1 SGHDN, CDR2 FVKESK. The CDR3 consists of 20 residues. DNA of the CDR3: TGTGCCAGCAGCCAAGAAAACGGGCGGGGAACAGACACCTCGAACACTGAAGCTTTCTTT. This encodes CASSQENGRGTDTSNTEAFF.

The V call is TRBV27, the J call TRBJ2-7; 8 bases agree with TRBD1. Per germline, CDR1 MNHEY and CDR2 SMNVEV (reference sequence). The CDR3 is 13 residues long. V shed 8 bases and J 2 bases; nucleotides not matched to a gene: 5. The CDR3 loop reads CASSDRGAYEQYF. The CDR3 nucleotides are TGTGCCAGCTCCGACAGGGGCGCCTACGAGCAGTACTTC.